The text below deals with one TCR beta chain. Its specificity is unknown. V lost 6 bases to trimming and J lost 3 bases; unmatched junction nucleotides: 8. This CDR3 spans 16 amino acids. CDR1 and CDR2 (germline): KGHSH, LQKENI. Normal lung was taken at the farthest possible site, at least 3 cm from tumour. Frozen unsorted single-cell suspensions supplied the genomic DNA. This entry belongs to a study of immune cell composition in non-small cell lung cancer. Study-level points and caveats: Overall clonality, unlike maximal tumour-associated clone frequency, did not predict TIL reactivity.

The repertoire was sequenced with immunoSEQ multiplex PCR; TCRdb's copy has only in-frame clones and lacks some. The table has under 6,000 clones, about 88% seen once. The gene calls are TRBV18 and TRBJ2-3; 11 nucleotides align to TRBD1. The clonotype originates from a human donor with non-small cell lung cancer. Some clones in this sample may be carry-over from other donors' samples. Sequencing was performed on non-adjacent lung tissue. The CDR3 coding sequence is TGTGCCAGCTCGAACCAGGGGGACAGGGGGACAGATACGCAGTATTTT. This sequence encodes CASSNQGDRGTDTQYF.